This T cell receptor (beta chain) was recovered during a study of persistence of HIV-infected CD4 T cells. Study-level points and caveats: Antigen-responding cells were enriched for degenerate expanded CDR3beta sequences.

Overlapping HIV-1 Gag 15-mer peptides at around 0.91 ug per peptide per mL were used. CD40L/CD69 double-negative CD45RO-high memory CD4+ T cells were collected. Turning to this clone: As yet, its antigen is unknown.

Sequencing used immunoSEQ version 4 in survey mode. Clones were sequenced by immunoSEQ multiplex PCR, and TCRdb holds only the in-frame ones, with some missing. The sample comprises about 40,000 clones, more than 75% of which are singletons, and 5.4% rests with the top ten. The specimen was cultured CD4+ T cells from PBMCs, collected from a patient who received antiretroviral therapy. The source is an adult with HIV. The donor label of this sample is uncertain.

CDR3 loop: CASSESRGGYEQYF. In DNA form, the CDR3 reads TGCGCCAGCAGTGAGTCACGGGGTGGCTACGAGCAGTACTTC. The chain joins TRBV10-2 to TRBJ2-7, with a tentative D call TRBD2 (5 bases). V was clipped by 0 bases and J by 3 bases, with 9 bases between them. The CDR3 is 14 residues long. Germline loops: CDR1 WSHSY, CDR2 SAAADI.